These 27 T cell receptor beta chains came from one sample sequenced in a study of T cells in localized non-small cell lung cancer. Assay used: immunoSEQ multiplex PCR; TCRdb lists only in-frame clones, some missing. This sample has tens of thousands of clones, with roughly four fifths found just once. The material sequenced was PBMCs, taken before any cancer treatment. All receptors derive from a man between 40 and 70 years old with stage II lung adenocarcinoma.

This clone turned up a few times. The chain carries TRBV7-2 and TRBJ2-2, with D tentatively TRBD2 (6 bases). V gave up 5 bases and J gave up 2 bases, with 12 bases separating them. This CDR3 contains 15 residues. CDR1 and CDR2 (germline): SGHTA, FQGNSA. DNA of the CDR3: TGTGCCAGCAGCCCCGGGACTTTTAACACCGGGGAGCTGTTTTTT. It specifies CASSPGTFNTGELFF.

The rearrangement joins TRBV20-1 to TRBJ2-1, with D hard to call. Germline V gene lookup returns CDR1 DFQATT and CDR2 SNEGSKA (reference sequence). V was clipped by 4 bases and J by 7 bases, with 8 bases between them. The CDR3 is 11 residues long. CDR3 sequence (DNA): TGCAGTGCTAAGGTTATAAATGAGCAGTTCTTC. Its protein is CSAKVINEQFF.

The rearrangement uses TRBV7-9 and TRBJ2-1; the match to TRBD1 covers 7 bases. The junction had 5 bases not matched to a gene; V was cut back by 1 base and J by 5 bases. Germline CDR1 is SEHNR and CDR2 is FQNEAQ (reference sequence). The CDR3 length is 15 residues. CDR3 loop: CASSLGDSRDNEQFF. CDR3 sequence (DNA): TGTGCCAGCAGCTTAGGGGACAGCAGGGACAATGAGCAGTTCTTC. The full variable domain, with the rest looked up from reference TRBV7-9 and TRBJ2-1, is DTGVSQNPRHKITKRGQNVTFRCDPISEHNRLYWYRQTLGQGPEFLTYFQNEAQLEKSRLLSDRFSAERPKGSFSTLEIQRTEQGDSAMYLCASSLGDSRDNEQFFGPGTRLTVL.

The rearrangement links TRBV18 to TRBJ1-5; D gene unclear. The ends were cut back, 3 bases at V and 0 bases at J, with 12 bases in the middle. The CDR3 is 16 residues long. Germline V gene data show CDR1 as KGHSH and CDR2 as LQKENI. The CDR3: CASSPRVGDSNQPQHF. As DNA, the CDR3 is TGTGCCAGCTCACCCCGGGTCGGGGATAGCAATCAGCCCCAGCATTTT.

CDR3 nucleotides: TGTGCCAGCAGCTTAGCGGCAGGGGAGTGGAACACTGAAGCTTTCTTT. It yields the protein CASSLAAGEWNTEAFF. The chain employs TRBV7-2 and TRBJ1-1; D is possibly TRBD1 (6 bases). CDR1 is SGHTA and CDR2 is FQGNSA in the germline V gene. Trimming removed 0 bases at V and 1 base at J, with 12 bases between. The CDR3 is 16 amino acids.

The J gene is TRBJ2-7, the V gene TRBV7-2; 10 nucleotides line up with TRBD1. This CDR3 has 18 amino acids. CDR1 is SGHTA, CDR2 FQGNSA, per germline. V was pared by 5 bases and J by 5 bases, with 18 bases of the junction left unmatched. The CDR3 nucleotides read TGTGCCAGCAGCCAGGCCCCCTACCGGGACAGGGGAAATCACGAGCAGTACTTC. It specifies CASSQAPYRDRGNHEQYF. Full variable domain (outside the CDR3, taken from reference TRBV7-2 and TRBJ2-7): GAGVSQSPSNKVTEKGKDVELRCDPISGHTALYWYRQSLGQGLEFLIYFQGNSAPDKSGLPSDRFSAERTGGSVSTLTIQRTQQEDSAVYLCASSQAPYRDRGNHEQYFGPGTRLTVT.

This clone has just one count. This chain joins TRBV2 and TRBJ2-3; 7 nucleotides align to TRBD2. The CDR3 runs to 12 residues. Germline V gene data show CDR1 as SNHLY and CDR2 as FYNNEI. The CDR3 sequence is CAWSGATDTQYF. Written as DNA, the CDR3 is TGTGCGTGGAGCGGGGCCACAGATACGCAGTATTTT.

The chain couples TRBV7-9 to TRBJ2-3; 8 bases agree with TRBD1. The CDR3 loop spans 14 amino acids. Germline CDR1 reads SEHNR; CDR2 reads FQNEAQ (reference sequence). The J segment lost 4 bases and the V segment lost 7 bases, leaving 7 bases of the junction unmatched. CDR3 loop: CASTPGQESDTQYF. The DNA of the CDR3 is TGTGCCAGCACCCCGGGACAGGAGTCAGATACGCAGTATTTT.

The chain is built from TRBV7-2 and TRBJ1-1; D might be TRBD1 (6 bases). CDR1 is SGHTA, CDR2 FQGNSA, per germline. This CDR3 contains 16 residues. Deletions cut 0 bases from V and 4 bases from J, with 15 bases between. DNA for the CDR3: TGTGCCAGCAGCTTAGCGTTTTCAGGGGTGAGCACTGAAGCTTTCTTT. Its protein product is CASSLAFSGVSTEAFF. Filled out from reference TRBV7-2 and TRBJ1-1, the complete variable domain reads GAGVSQSPSNKVTEKGKDVELRCDPISGHTALYWYRQSLGQGLEFLIYFQGNSAPDKSGLPSDRFSAERTGGSVSTLTIQRTQQEDSAVYLCASSLAFSGVSTEAFFGQGTRLTVV.

The rearrangement uses TRBV11-2 and TRBJ2-5, with 12 bases lining up with TRBD2. The V and J ends lost 2 bases and 4 bases, in that order; junction bases with no gene match: 2. The CDR3 extends over 15 amino acids. The germline CDR1 and CDR2 sequences are SGHAT and FQNNGV. DNA of the CDR3: TGTGCCAGCAGCTTACCGACTAGCGGGAGAGAGACCCAGTACTTC. Amino acids: CASSLPTSGRETQYF. The entire variable domain, with the rest obtained from reference TRBV11-2 and TRBJ2-5, is as follows: EAGVAQSPRYKIIEKRQSVAFWCNPISGHATLYWYQQILGQGPKLLIQFQNNGVVDDSQLPKDRFSAERLKGVDSTLKIQPAKLEDSAVYLCASSLPTSGRETQYFGPGTRLLVL.

The chain uses TRBV7-2 and TRBJ1-1; D is perhaps TRBD1 (6 bases). Per germline, CDR1 SGHTA and CDR2 FQGNSA. The CDR3 consists of 15 residues. V lost 1 base, J lost 4 bases, and 13 bases lay in between. In DNA form, the CDR3 reads TGTGCCAGCAGCTTAGAACAGGGCGGGGTCACTGAAGCTTTCTTT. As protein: CASSLEQGGVTEAFF.

V is TRBV7-2 and J is TRBJ1-1; D unresolved. The CDR3 is 13 amino acids. V dropped 7 bases and J dropped 6 bases, with 15 bases sitting between them. Germline CDR1 and CDR2: SGHTA and FQGNSA. The DNA of the CDR3 is TGTGCCAGCACCGCGATGAGAGGTGCTGAAGCTTTCTTT. Its translation is CASTAMRGAEAFF.

The chain has TRBV6-4 and TRBJ2-1; D unclear. V was cut by 0 bases and J by 10 bases, with 10 bases left in between. Germline CDR1 and CDR2: MRHNA and SNTAGT. This CDR3 comprises 13 residues. The CDR3 DNA sequence: TGTGCCAGCAGTGACTCCGAGATCGGGGAGCAGTTCTTC. Protein: CASSDSEIGEQFF.

The chain employs TRBV9 and TRBJ2-5, with TRBD1 matching over 7 bases. The CDR3 loop spans 14 amino acids. The J segment lost 1 base and the V segment lost 0 bases, leaving 0 bases of the junction unmatched. CDR1 is SGDLS, CDR2 YYNGEE, per germline. The CDR3 protein is CASSVGTGQETQYF. Written as DNA, the CDR3 is TGTGCCAGCAGCGTAGGGACAGGCCAAGAGACCCAGTACTTC.

The CDR3 protein is CASSVGGQGATGNTIYF. CDR3 nucleotide sequence: TGTGCCAGCAGCGTAGGGGGACAGGGGGCGACTGGAAACACCATATATTTT. This chain links TRBV9 with TRBJ1-3; 12 positions agree with TRBD1. The trim removed 0 bases at V and 2 bases at J, leaving 3 bases unmatched. CDR1 and CDR2 (germline): SGDLS, YYNGEE. The CDR3 runs 17 residues. The entire variable domain, with the rest obtained from reference TRBV9 and TRBJ1-3, is as follows: DSGVTQTPKHLITATGQRVTLRCSPRSGDLSVYWYQQSLDQGLQFLIQYYNGEERAKGNILERFSAQQFPDLHSELNLSSLELGDSALYFCASSVGGQGATGNTIYFGEGSWLTVV.

V and J are TRBV4-1 and TRBJ2-4; D unclear. CDR3 length equals 18 residues. Per germline, CDR1 MGHRA and CDR2 YSYEKL. The germline V and J ends were trimmed by 0 bases and 4 bases, with 19 bases remaining between them. CDR3 protein: CASSQDKDSRTWKNIQYF. The CDR3 DNA reads as TGCGCCAGCAGCCAAGATAAAGATTCTAGAACCTGGAAAAACATTCAGTACTTC.

Written as DNA, the CDR3 is TGTGCCAGCAAAAAGGGTCGGAGCCAATCCTACAATGAGCAGTTCTTC. Its protein is CASKKGRSQSYNEQFF. The chain couples TRBV2 to TRBJ2-1; D is unclear. Per the germline V gene, CDR1 is SNHLY and CDR2 is FYNNEI. V shed 7 bases and J shed 1 base, with 17 bases lying between them. CDR3 length equals 16 residues.

The chain joins TRBV10-3 to TRBJ2-3; 7 bases match TRBD1. Germline V gene lookup returns CDR1 ENHRY and CDR2 SYGVKD. J was trimmed by 1 base and V by 6 bases; bases with no gene match: 10. The CDR3 sequence is 16 residues long. The CDR3: CAISTRGQGGTDTQYF. DNA for the CDR3: TGTGCCATCAGCACCCGAGGGCAGGGGGGCACAGATACGCAGTATTTT.

The genes are TRBV6-1 and TRBJ1-5, with D possibly TRBD1 on 6 matching bases. Germline CDR1 and CDR2: MNHNS and SASEGT. The CDR3 has 13 residues. Trimming pared 6 bases from V and 7 bases from J, leaving 13 bases between. In nucleotides, the CDR3 is TGTGCCAGCAGGCGCACAGGGCAACAGCCCCAGCATTTT. Translating gives CASRRTGQQPQHF.

The chain joins TRBV13 to TRBJ2-7; D unclear. V lost 4 bases, J lost 3 bases, and 10 bases lay in between. In germline, CDR1 is PRHDT, CDR2 FYEKMQ (reference sequence). The CDR3 is 13 amino acids. CDR3 nucleotides: TGTGCCAGCAGCTCCCCCCCTGACTACGAGCAGTACTTC. It codes for CASSSPPDYEQYF. Full variable domain (remainder filled in from reference TRBV13 and TRBJ2-7): AAGVIQSPRHLIKEKRETATLKCYPIPRHDTVYWYQQGPGQDPQFLISFYEKMQSDKGSIPDRFSAQQFSDYHSELNMSSLELGDSALYFCASSSPPDYEQYFGPGTRLTVT.

This clone was counted between two and nine times. This chain joins TRBV5-4 and TRBJ2-5, with a weak D call TRBD1 (5 bases). V was trimmed by 0 bases and J by 4 bases, leaving 16 bases between them. CDR3 length equals 16 residues. Germline V gives CDR1 SGHNT, CDR2 YYREEE (reference sequence). For the CDR3, the DNA is TGTGCCAGCAGCTTGGATCGTCAGGGCTACAGAGAGACCCAGTACTTC. It codes for CASSLDRQGYRETQYF.

The V gene is TRBV11-3, the J gene TRBJ2-1, with D perhaps being TRBD1 or TRBD2 (5 bases each). V gave up 2 bases and J gave up 8 bases, with 10 bases separating them. This CDR3 has 13 residues. The germline V gene has CDR1 SGHNT and CDR2 YENEEA. The CDR3 is CASSLKRGYEQFF. The CDR3 bases are TGTGCCAGCAGCTTAAAACGGGGCTATGAGCAGTTCTTC.

This clone showed up just a few times. V usage is TRBV28 and J usage is TRBJ1-1; D is perhaps TRBD1 (5 bases). Per the germline V gene, CDR1 is MDHEN and CDR2 is SYDVKM. This CDR3 is 14 amino acids long. Trimming removed 4 bases at V and 1 base at J, with 10 bases between. This chain's CDR3 is CASSYSTANTEAFF. CDR3 in DNA: TGTGCCAGCAGTTACTCGACAGCGAACACTGAAGCTTTCTTT.

Regarding this clone: With a far larger clone one base away, a read error is the likely cause. The V call is TRBV11-2, the J call TRBJ2-7, with TRBD2 matching 8 bases. Germline V gene sequence: CDR1 SGHAT, CDR2 FQNNGV. The CDR3 totals 15 residues. Losses at the gene ends were 4 bases for V and 7 bases for J; bases not matched to a gene: 12. The CDR3 DNA is TGTGCCAGCAGCTCAAGGGGCACGCGGGAGGAGGAGCAGTACTTC. Translated, it gives CASSSRGTREEEQYF.

This chain uses TRBV6-1 with TRBJ1-1; D ambiguous. V lost 2 bases and J lost 10, with 17 bases in between. This CDR3 is 14 amino acids long. The germline V gene has CDR1 MNHNS and CDR2 SASEGT. The CDR3 nucleotides read TGTGCCAGCAGTGAAACTGGCCCACCCCACAGAGCTTTCTTT. Its protein is CASSETGPPHRAFF.

The chain recombines TRBV18 with TRBJ2-5; TRBD2 aligns across 10 bases. The V gene end was trimmed by 0 bases and the J gene end by 5 bases; junction bases not matched to a gene: 0. The CDR3 extends over 14 amino acids. Germline lookup yields CDR1 KGHSH and CDR2 LQKENI. CDR3 DNA sequence: TGTGCCAGCTCACCACCGGGACTAGCGGAGACCCAGTACTTC. As protein: CASSPPGLAETQYF.

V gene TRBV4-1 combines with J gene TRBJ1-5; a weak D match, TRBD1 (5 bases). The CDR3 is made up of 17 amino acids. Germline V gene sequence: CDR1 MGHRA, CDR2 YSYEKL. The V and J ends lost 0 bases and 9 bases respectively, with 21 bases between them. CDR3 coding DNA: TGCGCCAGCAGCCAAGATTCGGAGGGGACCGTTCATGGGCCCCAGCATTTT. It codes for CASSQDSEGTVHGPQHF.